This entry concerns a single T cell receptor beta chain. What it binds is unknown. The data stem from a study of T cell repertoires in cytomegalovirus infection. The CDR3 covers 13 residues. Germline V CDR1 and CDR2: SGHVS, FQNEAQ. Deletions cut 1 base from V and 8 bases from J, with 9 bases between. From the reads, TCRdb called clonotypes with MiXCR, one entry per CDR3 protein. Altogether about 340,000 distinct CDR3 sequences are present, just under 30% being singletons, with the ten largest covering over 15%. The sequenced sample was cultured PBMCs, obtained from culture after CMV antigen stimulation. This chain connects TRBV7-8 to TRBJ2-1; D remains unclear. This TCR was sampled from a human donor in good health (CMV status not recorded). Some clones in this sample may be carry-over from other donors' samples. CDR3 region: CASSLEAGDEQFF. DNA of the CDR3: TGTGCCAGCAGCTTAGAGGCTGGGGATGAGCAGTTCTTC.